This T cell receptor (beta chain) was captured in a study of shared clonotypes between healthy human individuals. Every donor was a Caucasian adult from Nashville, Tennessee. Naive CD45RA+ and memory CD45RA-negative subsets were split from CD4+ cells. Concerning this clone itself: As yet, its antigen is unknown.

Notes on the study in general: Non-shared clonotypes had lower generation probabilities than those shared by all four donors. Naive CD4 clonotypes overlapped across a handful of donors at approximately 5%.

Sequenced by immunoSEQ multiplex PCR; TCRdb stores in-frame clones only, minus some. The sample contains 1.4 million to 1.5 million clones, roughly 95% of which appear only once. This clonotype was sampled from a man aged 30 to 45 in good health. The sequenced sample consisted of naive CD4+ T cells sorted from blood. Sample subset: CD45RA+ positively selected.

CDR3 sequence: CASGLTETLLDYNEQFF. CDR3 in DNA: TGTGCTAGTGGTTTGACCGAGACTCTCCTCGATTACAATGAGCAGTTCTTC. The V gene is TRBV12-5, the J gene TRBJ2-1; D is unclear. Germline V gives CDR1 LGHNT, CDR2 FRNRAP. This CDR3 has 17 residues. The ends were cut back, 2 bases at V and 4 bases at J, with 18 bases in the middle.